Listed here is a single T cell receptor (beta chain). Its antigen is undetermined. The data are from a study of cytomegalovirus exposure and HLA in healthy donors. Study-wide results and caveats: Analysis performed later showed TCR beta chains linked to HLA being more clonally expanded than equally common others. In a later analysis, V- and J-gene trimming of beta chains associated with a DCLRE1C missense variant, replicated independently.

Germline CDR1 SGHRS, CDR2 YFSETQ. CDR3 size: 16 residues. Trimming cost V 0 bases and J 2 bases, with 12 bases left between them. PCR was performed using 60 Vbeta and 13 Jbeta primers. TCRdb's copy holds only in-frame clones and misses some; the assay was immunoSEQ multiplex PCR. The top ten hold over 2.5% of the sample, which has some 130,000 clones, 75% to 85% seen once. The sequenced material came from PBMCs. The gene calls are TRBV5-1 and TRBJ2-4, with D maybe TRBD1 (5 bases). The receptor was derived from a male donor in good health and CMV-seronegative. In nucleotides, the CDR3 is TGCGCCAGCAGCTTGGGCAGGGCCGACCCCAAAAACATTCAGTACTTC. This translates into CASSLGRADPKNIQYF.